This T cell receptor beta chain appears in the sequencing data of a study of T cell responses to AZD1222 COVID-19 vaccine. A word on this clone: Its antigen is undetermined.

The protocol was immunoSEQ multiplex PCR, while the TCRdb copy is restricted to in-frame clones and leaves out a portion. This table holds roughly 120,000 clones, about 88% found once. Study-wide points: The donor cohort was predominantly white British with a female majority, and clonal diversity may have been underestimated. Reports say nearly half of spike-specific TCRs go after unmutated variant regions.

This CDR3 region has 14 residues. V was cut by 5 bases and J by 5 bases, with 12 bases left in between. Germline CDR1 reads MNHEY; CDR2 reads SMNVEV (reference sequence). The chain links TRBV27 to TRBJ2-2, with TRBD2 as a possible D gene (6 bases). Specimen: peripheral blood, collected on day 0 of AZD1222 vaccination. The source of this sequence is an adult in good health. DNA of the CDR3: TGTGCCAGCAGTCTCTGGAGGGCAACCGGGGAGCTGTTTTTT. Translating gives CASSLWRATGELFF.